This TCR beta chain originates from a study of neurological immune-mediated disorders. Synthesis of cDNA used 5'RACE (with 10-nucleotide random UMIs). Whenever a sequencing run was performed, it yielded over 190 million TCR-beta sequences from 15-18 subjects. TCRdb independently ran MiXCR on the 5' RACE reads; one entry per CDR3 protein. Of under 70,000 distinct CDR3 sequences in the sample, 5.2% are singletons; the top ten hold over 2.5%. The CDR3 has 13 amino acids. The V gene end was trimmed by 5 bases and the J gene end by 2 bases; junction bases not matched to a gene: 0. CDR1 is SGHTA, CDR2 FQGNSA, per germline. Whole-study findings and limits: The study found the most TCR clonal expansion in HTLV-1-associated myelopathy and the least in multiple sclerosis, below healthy controls.

Many counts were recorded for this clonotype. What it binds is unknown. The chain employs TRBV7-2 and TRBJ2-7, with 10 bases matching TRBD2. Sequenced: PBMCs. This TCR was sampled from a woman aged 25 to 39 with multiple sclerosis. The CDR3 region is CASSSGGAYEQYF. CDR3 coding DNA: TGTGCCAGCAGCAGCGGGGGGGCCTACGAGCAGTACTTC.